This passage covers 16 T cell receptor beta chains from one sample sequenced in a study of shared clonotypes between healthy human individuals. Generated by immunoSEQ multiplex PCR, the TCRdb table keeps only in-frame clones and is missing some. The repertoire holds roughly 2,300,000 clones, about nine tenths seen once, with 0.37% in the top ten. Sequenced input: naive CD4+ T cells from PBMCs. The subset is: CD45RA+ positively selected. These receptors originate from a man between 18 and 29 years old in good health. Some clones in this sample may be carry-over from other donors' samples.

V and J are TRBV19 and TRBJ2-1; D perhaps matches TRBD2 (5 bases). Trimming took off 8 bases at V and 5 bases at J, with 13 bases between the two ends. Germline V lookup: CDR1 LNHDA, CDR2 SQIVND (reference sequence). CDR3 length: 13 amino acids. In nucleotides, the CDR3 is TGTGCCAGTTCCGGGAACAAGAACAATGAGCAGTTCTTC. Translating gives CASSGNKNNEQFF.

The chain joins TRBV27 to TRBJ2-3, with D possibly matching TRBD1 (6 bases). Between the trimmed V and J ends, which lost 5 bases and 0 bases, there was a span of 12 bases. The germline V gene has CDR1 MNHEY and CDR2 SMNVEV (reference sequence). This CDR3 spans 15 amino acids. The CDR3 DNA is TGTGCCAGCAGTACCCGGACAGCTAGCACAGATACGCAGTATTTT. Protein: CASSTRTASTDTQYF.

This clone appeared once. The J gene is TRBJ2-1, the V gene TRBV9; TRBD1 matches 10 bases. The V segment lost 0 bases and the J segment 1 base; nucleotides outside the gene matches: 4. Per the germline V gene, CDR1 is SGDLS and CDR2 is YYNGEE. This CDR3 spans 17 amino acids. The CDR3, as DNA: TGTGCCAGCAGCGTAGTATGGGGACAGGGGTCCTACAATGAGCAGTTCTTC. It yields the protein CASSVVWGQGSYNEQFF.

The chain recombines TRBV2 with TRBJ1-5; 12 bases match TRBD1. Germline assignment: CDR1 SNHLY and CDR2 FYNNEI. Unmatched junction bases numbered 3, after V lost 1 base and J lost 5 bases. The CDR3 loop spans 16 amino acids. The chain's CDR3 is CASSEGGQGAYQPQHF. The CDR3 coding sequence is TGTGCCAGCAGTGAAGGGGGACAGGGGGCTTATCAGCCCCAGCATTTT.

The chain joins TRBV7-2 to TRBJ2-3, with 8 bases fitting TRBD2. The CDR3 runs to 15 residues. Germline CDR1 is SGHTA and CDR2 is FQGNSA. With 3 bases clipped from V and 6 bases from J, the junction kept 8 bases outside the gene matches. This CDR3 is CASSFAGGLGDTQYF. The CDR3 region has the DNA TGTGCCAGCAGCTTCGCGGGAGGTCTCGGGGATACGCAGTATTTT.

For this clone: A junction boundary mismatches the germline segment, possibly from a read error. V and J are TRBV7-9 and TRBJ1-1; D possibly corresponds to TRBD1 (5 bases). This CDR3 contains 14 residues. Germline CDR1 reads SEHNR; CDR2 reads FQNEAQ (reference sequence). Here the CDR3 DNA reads TGTGCCAGCAGTTTAGGGGCTGGGAGCCCTGAAGCTTTCTTT. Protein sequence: CASSLGAGSPEAFF.

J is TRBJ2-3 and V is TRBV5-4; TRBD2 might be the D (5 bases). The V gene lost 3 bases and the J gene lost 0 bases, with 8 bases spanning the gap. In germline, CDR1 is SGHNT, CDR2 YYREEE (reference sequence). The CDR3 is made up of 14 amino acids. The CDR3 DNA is TGTGCCAGCAGCTCCGGACTGAGCACAGATACGCAGTATTTT. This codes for CASSSGLSTDTQYF. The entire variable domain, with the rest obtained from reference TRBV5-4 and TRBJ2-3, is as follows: ETGVTQSPTHLIKTRGQQVTLRCSSQSGHNTVSWYQQALGQGPQFIFQYYREEENGRGNFPPRFSGLQFPNYSSELNVNALELDDSALYLCASSSGLSTDTQYFGPGTRLTVL.

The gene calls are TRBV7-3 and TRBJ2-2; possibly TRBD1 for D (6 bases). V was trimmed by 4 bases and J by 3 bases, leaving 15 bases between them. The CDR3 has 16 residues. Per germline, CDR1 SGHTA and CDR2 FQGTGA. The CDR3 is CASSSRPRGYTGELFF. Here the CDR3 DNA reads TGTGCCAGCAGCTCTCGACCAAGGGGGTACACCGGGGAGCTGTTTTTT.

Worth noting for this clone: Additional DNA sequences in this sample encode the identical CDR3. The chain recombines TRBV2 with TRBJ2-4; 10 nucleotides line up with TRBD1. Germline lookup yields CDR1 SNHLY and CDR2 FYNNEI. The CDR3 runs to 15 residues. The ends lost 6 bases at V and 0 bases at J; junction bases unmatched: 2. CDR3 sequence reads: CASSDRGLAKNIQYF. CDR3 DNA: TGTGCCAGCAGCGACAGGGGGCTAGCCAAAAACATTCAGTACTTC.

Here the CDR3 DNA reads TGTGCCAGCAGCCGACAGGGTGGAAGAGAGACCCAGTACTTC. It translates to CASSRQGGRETQYF. The chain combines TRBV7-9 with TRBJ2-5; 7 nucleotides line up with TRBD1. From germline, CDR1 is SEHNR and CDR2 FQNEAQ (reference sequence). After removal of 5 bases from V and 4 bases from J, the junction contained 7 bases not matched to a gene. CDR3 size: 14 residues.

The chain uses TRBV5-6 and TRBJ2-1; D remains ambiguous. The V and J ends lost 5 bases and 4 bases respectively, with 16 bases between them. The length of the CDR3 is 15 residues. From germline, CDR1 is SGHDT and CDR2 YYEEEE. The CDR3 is CASSRLDRLYNEQFF. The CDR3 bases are TGTGCCAGCAGTCGACTGGACCGATTGTACAATGAGCAGTTCTTC.

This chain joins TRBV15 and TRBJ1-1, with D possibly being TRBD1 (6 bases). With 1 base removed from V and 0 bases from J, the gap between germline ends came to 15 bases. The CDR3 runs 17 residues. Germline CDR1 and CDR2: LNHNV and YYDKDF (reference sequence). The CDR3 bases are TGTGCCACCAGCAGAGGGCCGACAGGACCCTTGAACACTGAAGCTTTCTTT. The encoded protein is CATSRGPTGPLNTEAFF. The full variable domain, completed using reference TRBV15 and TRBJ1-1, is DAMVIQNPRYQVTQFGKPVTLSCSQTLNHNVMYWYQQKSSQAPKLLFHYYDKDFNNEADTPDNFQSRRPNTSFCFLDIRSPGLGDTAMYLCATSRGPTGPLNTEAFFGQGTRLTVV.

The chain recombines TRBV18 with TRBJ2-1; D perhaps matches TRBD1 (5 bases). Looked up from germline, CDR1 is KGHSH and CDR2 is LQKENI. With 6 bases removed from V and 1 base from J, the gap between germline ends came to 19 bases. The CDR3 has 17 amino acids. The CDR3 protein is CASSLIGAVPSYNEQFF. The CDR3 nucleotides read TGTGCCAGCTCCCTAATAGGGGCCGTGCCTTCCTACAATGAGCAGTTCTTC.

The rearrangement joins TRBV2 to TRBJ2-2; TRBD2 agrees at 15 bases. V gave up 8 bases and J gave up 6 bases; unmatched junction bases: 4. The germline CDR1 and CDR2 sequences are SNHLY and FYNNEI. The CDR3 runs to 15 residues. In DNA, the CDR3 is TGTGCCAGCCGAGGACTAGCGGGAGGGTCCGGGGAGCTGTTTTTT. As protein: CASRGLAGGSGELFF.

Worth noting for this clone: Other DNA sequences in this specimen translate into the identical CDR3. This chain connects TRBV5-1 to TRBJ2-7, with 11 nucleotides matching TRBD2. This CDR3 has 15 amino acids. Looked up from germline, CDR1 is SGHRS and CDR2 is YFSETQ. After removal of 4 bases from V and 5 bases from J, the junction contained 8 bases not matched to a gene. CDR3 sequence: CASSGLAGGPNEQYF. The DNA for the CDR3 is TGCGCCAGCAGCGGGTTAGCGGGAGGGCCTAACGAGCAGTACTTC.

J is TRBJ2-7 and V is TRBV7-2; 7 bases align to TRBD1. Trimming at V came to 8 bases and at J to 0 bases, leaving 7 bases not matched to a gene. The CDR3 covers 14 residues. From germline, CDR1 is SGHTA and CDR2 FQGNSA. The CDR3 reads CASGYQGVSYEQYF. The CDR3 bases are TGTGCCAGCGGATACCAGGGGGTCTCCTACGAGCAGTACTTC.